This T cell receptor (beta chain) was obtained from a study of control samples from healthy donors and cancer patients. The assay was immunoSEQ multiplex PCR, and TCRdb's table has in-frame clones only and misses some. Of some 100,000 clones in the sample, roughly 92% were seen once. This CDR3 is 12 amino acids long. V lost 3 bases, J lost 4 bases, and 4 bases lay in between. This receptor was identified in a human donor in good health. The donor label of this sample is uncertain. Sequenced sample: blood. The chain is built from TRBV12-3 or TRBV12-4 and TRBJ1-3; D unresolved. CDR3 amino acids: CASSFKGNTIYF. The DNA for the CDR3 is TGTGCCAGCAGTTTTAAAGGAAACACCATATATTTT.